Below, 5 T cell receptor beta chains from the same sample are listed, as sequenced in a study of T cells after yellow fever vaccination. MiXCR, applied by TCRdb to the 5' RACE reads, yields one record per CDR3 protein. This sample has fewer than 450,000 distinct CDR3 sequences, with 11% found just once. The sample in question was PBMCs, obtained on the day of the first yellow fever vaccination. These receptor sequences come from a man in his late teens or twenties who received the YFV17D yellow fever vaccine.

This clonotype was counted only a few times. The rearrangement links TRBV12-3 or TRBV12-4 to TRBJ2-7; 8 positions match TRBD1. The CDR3 extends over 13 amino acids. With V trimmed by 5 bases and J by 6 bases, 6 bases remained unmatched. The CDR3 nucleotides are TGTGCCAGCAGTAAAACAGGGGGAATCGAGCAGTACTTC. The encoded protein is CASSKTGGIEQYF.

This clonotype occurred once. At one end, the junction sequence differs from germline, possibly due to a read error. This chain's CDR3 is CASSEDRGEAFF. In DNA form, the CDR3 reads TGTGCCAGCAGCGAAGACAGGGGCGAAGCTTTCTTT. This rearrangement joins TRBV2 to TRBJ1-1, with 8 nucleotides matching TRBD1. The CDR3 length is 12 residues. Per the germline V gene, CDR1 is SNHLY and CDR2 is FYNNEI.

The chain has TRBV5-6 and TRBJ2-3; D is unresolved. Germline values: CDR1 SGHDT, CDR2 YYEEEE. The CDR3 is 12 amino acids. V gave up 2 bases and J gave up 10 bases, with 11 bases separating them. CDR3 nucleotides: TGTGCCAGCAGCTTTGGCGTCGGCCCGCAGTATTTT. It encodes CASSFGVGPQYF.

CDR3 DNA: TGTGCCAGCAGCGTAGCTACGGCAGGTGAGCAGTTCTTC. Its translation is CASSVATAGEQFF. This chain connects TRBV9 to TRBJ2-1; D remains ambiguous. The CDR3 loop spans 13 amino acids. Looked up from germline, CDR1 is SGDLS and CDR2 is YYNGEE. Trimming took 0 bases from V and 9 from J, leaving 10 bases between them.

This clonotype was counted only a few times. The V gene is TRBV12-3 or TRBV12-4, the J gene TRBJ2-5; 7 bases fit TRBD1. Losses at the gene ends were 10 bases for V and 4 bases for J; bases not matched to a gene: 9. There are 13 residues in the CDR3. The chain's CDR3 is CAIRQGWGETQYF. The CDR3 region has the DNA TGTGCCATCCGACAGGGATGGGGAGAGACCCAGTACTTC.